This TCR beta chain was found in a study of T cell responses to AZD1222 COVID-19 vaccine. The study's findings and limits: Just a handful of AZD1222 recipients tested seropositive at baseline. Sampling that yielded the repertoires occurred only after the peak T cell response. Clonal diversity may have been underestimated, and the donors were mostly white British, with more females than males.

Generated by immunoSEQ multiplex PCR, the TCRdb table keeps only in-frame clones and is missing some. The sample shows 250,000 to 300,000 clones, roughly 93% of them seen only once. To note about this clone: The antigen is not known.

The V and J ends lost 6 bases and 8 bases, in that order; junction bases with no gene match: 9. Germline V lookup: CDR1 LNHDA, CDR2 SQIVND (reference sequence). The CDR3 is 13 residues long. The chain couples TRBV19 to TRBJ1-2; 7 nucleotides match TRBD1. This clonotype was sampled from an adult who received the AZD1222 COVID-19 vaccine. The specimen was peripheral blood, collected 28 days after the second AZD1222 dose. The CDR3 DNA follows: TGTGCCAGTAGCGAAACAGGGGCCCGAGGCTACACCTTC. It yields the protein CASSETGARGYTF.